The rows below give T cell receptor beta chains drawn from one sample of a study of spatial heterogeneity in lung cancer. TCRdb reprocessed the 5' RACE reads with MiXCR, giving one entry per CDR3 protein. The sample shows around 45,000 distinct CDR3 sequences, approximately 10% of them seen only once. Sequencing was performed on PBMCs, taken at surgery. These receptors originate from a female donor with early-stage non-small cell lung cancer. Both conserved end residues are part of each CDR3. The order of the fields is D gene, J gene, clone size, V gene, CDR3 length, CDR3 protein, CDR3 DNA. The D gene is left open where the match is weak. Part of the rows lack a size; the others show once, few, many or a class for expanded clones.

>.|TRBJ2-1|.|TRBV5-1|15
CASRPPGSSYNEQFF
TGCGCCAGCCGGCCCCCGGGGAGCTCCTACAATGAGCAGTTCTTC
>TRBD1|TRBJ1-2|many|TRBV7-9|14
CASSLGDSRFGYTF
TGTGCCAGCAGCTTAGGGGACAGCAGATTTGGCTACACCTTC
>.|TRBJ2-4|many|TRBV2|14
CASSERVAKNIQYF
TGTGCCAGCAGTGAAAGGGTAGCCAAAAACATTCAGTACTTC
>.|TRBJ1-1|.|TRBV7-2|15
CASSPSGQRNTEAFF
TGTGCCAGCAGCCCATCCGGACAGAGGAACACTGAAGCTTTCTTT
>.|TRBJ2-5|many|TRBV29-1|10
CSGWAGTQYF
TGCAGCGGCTGGGCGGGGACCCAGTACTTC
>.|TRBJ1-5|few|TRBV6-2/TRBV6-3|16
CATLSGTTYSNQPQHF
TGTGCCACTCTTAGCGGGACAACTTATAGCAATCAGCCCCAGCATTTT
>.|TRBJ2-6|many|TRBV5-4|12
CASFSGANVLTF
TGTGCCAGCTTCTCTGGGGCCAACGTCCTGACTTTC
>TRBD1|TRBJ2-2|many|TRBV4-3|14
CASSSGQFTGELFF
TGCGCCAGCAGCTCGGGACAGTTCACCGGGGAGCTGTTTTTT
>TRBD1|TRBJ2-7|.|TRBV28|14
CASLDRGISYEQYF
TGTGCCAGCCTGGACAGGGGGATCTCCTACGAGCAGTACTTC
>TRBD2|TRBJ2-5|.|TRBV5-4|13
CASSFKGGETQYF
TGTGCCAGCAGCTTCAAGGGAGGGGAGACCCAGTACTTC
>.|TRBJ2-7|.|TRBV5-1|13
CASSLDAAYEQYF
TGCGCCAGCAGCTTGGACGCCGCCTACGAGCAGTACTTC
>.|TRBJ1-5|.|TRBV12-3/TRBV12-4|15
CASSFSGASNQPQHF
TGTGCCAGCAGTTTCTCCGGGGCGAGCAATCAGCCCCAGCATTTT
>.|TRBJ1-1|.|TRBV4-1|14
CASSQDPRGTEAFF
TGCGCCAGCAGCCAAGATCCGAGGGGCACTGAAGCTTTCTTT
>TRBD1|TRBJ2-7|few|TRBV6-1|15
CASSEGTGVYYEQYF
TGTGCCAGCAGTGAGGGGACAGGAGTCTACTACGAGCAGTACTTC
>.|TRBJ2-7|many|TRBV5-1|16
CASSFSRGGVKAEQYF
TGCGCCAGCAGCTTCTCTCGAGGGGGAGTAAAGGCCGAGCAGTACTTC
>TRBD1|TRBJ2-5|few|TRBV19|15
CASKPGTGGRETQYF
TGTGCCAGTAAACCCGGGACAGGAGGCCGGGAGACCCAGTACTTC
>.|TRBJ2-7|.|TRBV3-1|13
CASSQAGNLEQYF
TGTGCCAGCAGCCAAGCGGGGAATCTCGAGCAGTACTTC
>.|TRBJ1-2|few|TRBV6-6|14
CAIRVVQGASGYTF
TGTGCAATCAGGGTTGTTCAGGGCGCGAGTGGCTACACCTTC
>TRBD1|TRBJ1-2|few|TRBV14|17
CASSPGIGQGSLYGYTF
TGTGCCAGCAGCCCAGGAATTGGACAGGGATCACTTTATGGCTACACCTTC
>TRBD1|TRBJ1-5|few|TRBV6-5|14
CASSRDSYEGYQHF
TGTGCCAGCAGCCGGGACAGTTACGAGGGGTACCAGCATTTT
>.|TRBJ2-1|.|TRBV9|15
CASSVGLEAIGEQFF
TGTGCCAGCAGCGTGGGGTTGGAGGCGATCGGCGAGCAGTTCTTC
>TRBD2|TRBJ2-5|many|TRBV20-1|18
CSATEISLSGGFQETQYF
TGCAGTGCAACAGAGATCAGTTTGAGCGGGGGGTTCCAAGAGACCCAGTACTTC
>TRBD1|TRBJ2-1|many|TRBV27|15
CASSPRDSSYNEQFF
TGTGCCAGCTCTCCCCGGGACAGCTCCTACAATGAGCAGTTCTTC
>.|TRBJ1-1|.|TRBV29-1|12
CSVEDGTSEAFF
TGCAGCGTTGAAGATGGGACATCTGAAGCTTTCTTT
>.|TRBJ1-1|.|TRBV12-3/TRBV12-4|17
CASRLPDGGQENTEAFF
TGTGCCAGCCGACTCCCGGACGGGGGCCAGGAGAACACTGAAGCTTTCTTT
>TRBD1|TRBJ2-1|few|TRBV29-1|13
CSGDGTDRDEQFF
TGCAGCGGGGACGGAACGGACAGGGATGAGCAGTTCTTC
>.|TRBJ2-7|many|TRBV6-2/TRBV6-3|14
CASSYYEGSGEQYF
TGTGCCAGCAGTTACTATGAGGGTTCGGGCGAGCAGTACTTC
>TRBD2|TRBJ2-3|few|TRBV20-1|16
CSAKGLAGGAVNTQYF
TGCAGTGCTAAGGGACTAGCGGGGGGGGCGGTAAATACGCAGTATTTT
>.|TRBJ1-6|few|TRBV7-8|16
CASSLGTAGGDSPLHF
TGTGCCAGCAGCTTAGGGACGGCGGGGGGTGATTCACCCCTCCACTTT
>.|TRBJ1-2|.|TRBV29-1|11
CSVGGTYGYTF
TGCAGCGTTGGGGGTACTTATGGCTACACCTTC
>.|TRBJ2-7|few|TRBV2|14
CASSESPPPHEQYF
TGTGCCAGCAGTGAATCGCCCCCCCCCCACGAGCAGTACTTC
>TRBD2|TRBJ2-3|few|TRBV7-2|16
CASSLGIAGWTDTQYF
TGTGCCAGCAGCTTAGGGATAGCGGGGTGGACAGATACGCAGTATTTT
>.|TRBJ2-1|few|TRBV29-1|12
CSVVIGFNEQFF
TGCAGCGTTGTAATCGGATTTAATGAGCAGTTCTTC
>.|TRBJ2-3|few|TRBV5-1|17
CASSLEAGSASTDTQYF
TGCGCCAGCAGCTTGGAGGCGGGCTCAGCTAGCACAGATACGCAGTATTTT
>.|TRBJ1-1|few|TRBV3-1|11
CASRRNTEAFF
TGTGCCAGCAGAAGAAACACTGAAGCTTTCTTT
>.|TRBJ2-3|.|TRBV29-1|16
CSTKQGGWTSTDTQYF
TGCAGCACAAAGCAGGGGGGGTGGACTAGCACAGATACGCAGTATTTT
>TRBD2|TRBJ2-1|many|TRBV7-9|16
CASSRLGLAGVGEQFF
TGTGCCAGCAGCCGTCTTGGGCTAGCGGGGGTAGGGGAGCAGTTCTTC
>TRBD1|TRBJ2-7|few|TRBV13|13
CASSFDRGVEQYF
TGTGCCAGCAGCTTCGACAGGGGAGTCGAGCAGTACTTC
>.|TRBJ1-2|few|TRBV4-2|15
CASSQMDTSRDGYTF
TGTGCCAGCAGCCAAATGGACACAAGTAGGGATGGCTACACCTTC
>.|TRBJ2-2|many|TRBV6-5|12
CASGGNTGELFF
TGTGCCAGCGGAGGGAACACCGGGGAGCTGTTTTTT
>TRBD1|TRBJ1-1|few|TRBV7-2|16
CASSRVAGGMNTEAFF
TGTGCCAGCAGCCGTGTGGCAGGGGGCATGAACACTGAAGCTTTCTTT
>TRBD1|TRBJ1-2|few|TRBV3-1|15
CASSQGQGGNYGYTF
TGTGCCAGCAGCCAAGGACAGGGGGGTAACTATGGCTACACCTTC
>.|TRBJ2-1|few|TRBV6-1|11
CASLIGGEQFF
TGTGCCAGCCTGATTGGGGGTGAGCAGTTCTTC
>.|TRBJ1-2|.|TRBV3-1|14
CASTRGKGGYGYTF
TGTGCCAGCACCCGAGGGAAGGGCGGCTATGGCTACACCTTC
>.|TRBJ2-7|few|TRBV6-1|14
CASSDRTASYEQYF
TGTGCCAGCAGCGATAGGACCGCCTCTTACGAGCAGTACTTC
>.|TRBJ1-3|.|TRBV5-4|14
CASSLAGSGNTIYF
TGTGCCAGCAGCTTGGCCGGCTCTGGAAACACCATATATTTT
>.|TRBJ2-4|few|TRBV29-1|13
CSVATWSENIQYF
TGCAGCGTCGCCACGTGGAGCGAAAACATTCAGTACTTC
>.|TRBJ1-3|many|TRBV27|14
CASSSRGRGNTIYF
TGTGCCAGCAGTTCCCGGGGCAGGGGAAACACCATATATTTT
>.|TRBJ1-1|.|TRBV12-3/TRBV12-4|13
CASSLKEGTEAFF
TGTGCCAGCAGTTTAAAAGAGGGGACTGAAGCTTTCTTT
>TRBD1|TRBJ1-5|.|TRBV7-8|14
CASSYDRGHQPQHF
TGTGCCAGCAGTTATGACAGGGGGCATCAGCCCCAGCATTTT